The clone carrying this T cell receptor (beta chain) was counted a few times. Antigen: not known. Sequencing libraries for TCR beta were prepared with iRepertoire HTBI primers and Arm-PCR of CDR3 regions. TCRdb passed the multiplex PCR reads through MiXCR, listing each CDR3 protein once. The table includes 400,000 to 650,000 distinct CDR3 sequences, approximately 16% detected once. The data derive from a study of regulatory T cells in long-lasting Graves disease. The CDR3 covers 14 residues. CDR1 WSHSY and CDR2 SAAADI come from the germline V gene. With 5 bases removed from V and 3 bases from J, the gap between germline ends came to 13 bases. Regarding time point: newly diagnosed GD, antithyroid drugs for less than 3 months. The TCR library was made from RNA extracted from PBMCs. Overall study findings and caveats: Newly diagnosed patients had higher TCR diversity than persistent Graves' patients did. Among persistent patients, a larger number of public clonotypes were shared (approximately 2,900) than among newly diagnosed patients (roughly 1,000). TRBV28, TRBJ1-2 and TRBJ2-5 emerged as the favored segments in persistent disease.

The data were also submitted as part of a second study, on T cells in Graves' hyperthyroidism and ophthalmopathy. That work states: In patients aged 18 to 65, hyperthyroidism was newly diagnosed, with duration under 2 months.

This rearrangement joins TRBV10-2 to TRBJ1-1; TRBD1 might be the D (6 bases). Sequenced material: peripheral blood mononuclear cells (PBMCs), taken at new diagnosis, from a patient treated with antithyroid drugs. The clonotype comes from a woman aged 35-65 years with Graves disease. The CDR3, as DNA: TGCGCCAGCAGTCAAGGGGGGCGTGACACTGAAGCTTTCTTT. Its translation: CASSQGGRDTEAFF.